This section outlines one T cell receptor beta chain sequence together with its context. Its target is not known. Its ends do not fully match the called genes, so a read error is possible. This sample is drawn from a study of tumor-infiltrating lymphocytes in glioblastoma multiforme. Multiple V-beta primers and a C-beta primer amplified TCRB from RNA. TCRB cDNA was made from approximately 0.5 ug total RNA. No unique molecular identifiers were described for these TCRB libraries. TCRdb re-derived calls from the multiplex PCR reads in MiXCR, one entry per CDR3 protein. In the table there are more than 10,000 distinct CDR3 sequences, approximately 75% of which are singletons. General study findings and limits: Unequal TCR RNA per T cell might skew measured clone sizes.

CDR1 is SQVTM, CDR2 ANQGSEA, per germline. The length of the CDR3 is 13 residues. The source is a male donor with glioblastoma. This rearrangement joins TRBV29-1 to TRBJ2-7, with no clear D. Sequenced sample: brain tumor tissue. In nucleotides, the CDR3 is TGCAGCGTCCAAACCAGCGACTCATACGGGCAGTACTTC. It codes for CSVQTSDSYGQYF.